These 30 T cell receptor beta chains share one sample of origin, sequenced in a study of blood T cell repertoires in COVID-19. The assay was immunoSEQ multiplex PCR, and TCRdb's table has in-frame clones only and misses some. The data show approximately 300,000 clones, with about 83% seen just once and roughly 1.1% held by the top ten. The sequenced material came from peripheral blood. Source of these receptors: a woman aged 45-60 years with acute or convalescent COVID-19.

This clone was detected once. This sequence joins TRBV5-6 and TRBJ1-2, with TRBD1 matching over 8 bases. This CDR3 has 14 amino acids. CDR1 SGHDT and CDR2 YYEEEE come from the germline V gene. Trimming took 4 bases from V and 8 from J; bases not matched to a gene: 10. CDR3 protein: CASSDSRTGIGYTF. DNA of the CDR3: TGTGCCAGCAGCGACAGTCGGACAGGGATCGGCTACACCTTC.

In its sample, this clone was seen a few times. The V call is TRBV29-1, the J call TRBJ2-2, with a tentative D call TRBD2 (7 bases). V shed 3 bases and J shed 4 bases, with 12 bases lying between them. Germline CDR1 and CDR2: SQVTM and ANQGSEA. The CDR3 has 14 residues. The CDR3 sequence: CSVERGGGTGELFF. In nucleotides, the CDR3 is TGCAGCGTTGAGAGGGGGGGTGGCACCGGGGAGCTGTTTTTT.

This clone has more than one count but fewer than ten. V is TRBV5-5 and J is TRBJ1-4, with D maybe TRBD1 (6 bases). Germline assignment: CDR1 SGHKS and CDR2 YYEKEE (reference sequence). The CDR3 extends over 14 amino acids. Deletions cut 3 bases from V and 5 bases from J, with 11 bases between. The CDR3 DNA sequence: TGTGCCAGCAGCTACGGGACACAAAATGAAAAACTGTTTTTT. Protein: CASSYGTQNEKLFF.

The chain carries TRBV27 and TRBJ1-2; D is perhaps TRBD1 (6 bases). Trimming pared 6 bases from V and 1 base from J, leaving 12 bases between. The CDR3 has 14 amino acids. The germline gives CDR1 MNHEY, CDR2 SMNVEV (reference sequence). The CDR3 spells CASSRGGLNYGYTF. CDR3 nucleotides: TGTGCCAGCAGCCGGGGGGGGCTTAACTATGGCTACACCTTC.

As DNA, the CDR3 is TGTGCCAGCAGCCGGGACAGGGCTGACACCGGGGAGCTGTTTTTT. This translates into CASSRDRADTGELFF. The J gene is TRBJ2-2, the V gene TRBV5-5; 9 positions agree with TRBD1. The CDR3 length is 15 residues. Trimming cost V 4 bases and J 3 bases; bases outside gene matches: 4. Germline CDR1 reads SGHKS; CDR2 reads YYEKEE (reference sequence).

This rearrangement joins TRBV6-5 to TRBJ2-7; 8 bases are shared with TRBD1. Germline loops: CDR1 MNHEY, CDR2 SVGAGI. The CDR3 is 14 amino acids. The ends lost 6 bases at V and 5 bases at J; junction bases unmatched: 9. The CDR3 DNA reads TGTGCCAGCAGAAGATCTGGACAGGGAGACGAGCAGTACTTC. It encodes CASRRSGQGDEQYF.

The chain is built from TRBV4-1 and TRBJ1-2; D ambiguous. Looked up from germline, CDR1 is MGHRA and CDR2 is YSYEKL. Trimming removed 3 bases from V and 4 bases from J, with 9 bases in between. The CDR3 runs 13 residues. CDR3 nucleotide sequence: TGCGCCAGCAGCCAGCCGAATAGCTATGGCTACACCTTC. Translation gives CASSQPNSYGYTF.

The chain has TRBV7-9 and TRBJ2-3; 7 positions agree with TRBD1. The CDR3 is 15 amino acids. Germline V gives CDR1 SEHNR, CDR2 FQNEAQ (reference sequence). With V trimmed by 5 bases and J by 4 bases, 9 bases remained unmatched. CDR3 region: CASSQWDSQADTQYF. The CDR3 DNA reads as TGTGCCAGCAGCCAATGGGACAGTCAGGCAGATACGCAGTATTTT.

The chain links TRBV10-3 to TRBJ1-2, with TRBD1 matching over 7 bases. CDR1 and CDR2 (germline): ENHRY, SYGVKD. The junction had 5 bases not matched to a gene; V was cut back by 7 bases and J by 0 bases. The CDR3 spans 14 residues. The CDR3 reads CAITQDRTNYGYTF. The CDR3 DNA reads TGTGCCATCACCCAGGACAGGACTAACTATGGCTACACCTTC.

This clone is a singleton in its sample. The V and J genes are TRBV4-1 and TRBJ2-7, with 7 positions matching TRBD2. This CDR3 spans 18 amino acids. V trimming: 4 bases; J trimming: 1 base; junction bases outside the gene matches: 16. Germline loops: CDR1 MGHRA, CDR2 YSYEKL. CDR3 residues: CASSPQRGGGSKSYEQYF. The CDR3, as DNA: TGCGCCAGCAGCCCCCAGAGGGGTGGCGGGAGCAAGTCCTACGAGCAGTACTTC.

The chain links TRBV7-2 to TRBJ1-5, with D possibly being TRBD1 (6 bases). Germline V gives CDR1 SGHTA, CDR2 FQGNSA. The CDR3 covers 15 residues. V gave up 3 bases and J gave up 8 bases, with 17 bases separating them. CDR3 nucleotide sequence: TGTGCCAGCAGCTTCGAGAGGGGGGGTTGGGAGCCCCAGCATTTT. Translated, it gives CASSFERGGWEPQHF. Combining the CDR3 with reference TRBV7-2 and TRBJ1-5 gives the whole variable domain GAGVSQSPSNKVTEKGKDVELRCDPISGHTALYWYRQSLGQGLEFLIYFQGNSAPDKSGLPSDRFSAERTGGSVSTLTIQRTQQEDSAVYLCASSFERGGWEPQHFGDGTRLSIL.

The chain recombines TRBV9 with TRBJ2-7; unclear D gene. The CDR3 runs to 13 residues. Germline loops: CDR1 SGDLS, CDR2 YYNGEE. V dropped 1 base and J dropped 6 bases, with 11 bases sitting between them. The CDR3 region is CASSVNSPGEQYF. DNA for the CDR3: TGTGCCAGCAGCGTAAACTCCCCGGGCGAGCAGTACTTC.

The chain carries TRBV5-4 and TRBJ1-1; D remains ambiguous. The CDR3 runs 14 residues. Trimming took 2 bases from V and 0 from J, leaving 8 bases between them. CDR1 is SGHNT, CDR2 YYREEE, per germline (reference sequence). CDR3 sequence reads: CASSFFQVNTEAFF. DNA for the CDR3: TGTGCCAGCAGCTTCTTTCAGGTGAACACTGAAGCTTTCTTT.

The chain employs TRBV12-3 or TRBV12-4 and TRBJ1-5; possible D gene TRBD1, 6 bases. V shed 1 base and J shed 11 bases, with 12 bases lying between them. The CDR3 sequence is 13 residues long. The CDR3 DNA is TGTGCCAGCAGTTTAGGCGAGGGGGTGGCCCAGCATTTT. Amino acid sequence: CASSLGEGVAQHF.

The gene calls are TRBV4-1 and TRBJ2-5, with D maybe TRBD2 (5 bases). The CDR3 extends over 14 amino acids. Germline values: CDR1 MGHRA, CDR2 YSYEKL. V lost 1 base to trimming and J lost 1 base, with 7 bases between them. In DNA form, the CDR3 reads TGCGCCAGCAGCCAAGTTGGACTCCAAGAGACCCAGTACTTC. Its translation is CASSQVGLQETQYF.

Written as DNA, the CDR3 is TGTGCCAGCAGCCCCACCCAAGGGGTTGGTGGCTATGGCTACACCTTC. Translating gives CASSPTQGVGGYGYTF. The genes are TRBV3-1 (or the pseudogene TRBV3-2) and TRBJ1-2; D is perhaps TRBD1 (5 bases). Trimming stripped 4 bases from V and 4 bases from J, with 19 bases between. The CDR3 sequence is 16 residues long. The V gene's germline CDR1 is LGHDT and CDR2 YNNKEL (reference sequence).

This clone was recorded only once. The chain is built from TRBV24-1 and TRBJ1-2; TRBD1 matches 7 bases. The V segment lost 4 bases and the J segment 8 bases; nucleotides outside the gene matches: 15. The germline V gene encodes CDR1 KGHDR and CDR2 SFDVKD. The CDR3 contains 16 residues. The CDR3 protein is CATSDGPNDRAGGYTF. The CDR3 coding sequence is TGTGCCACCAGTGACGGCCCCAACGACAGGGCGGGCGGCTACACCTTC.

The chain combines TRBV5-1 with TRBJ1-1; TRBD1 agrees at 7 bases. J lost 8 bases, V lost 2 bases, and 18 bases had no gene match. The CDR3 extends over 17 amino acids. From germline, CDR1 is SGHRS and CDR2 YFSETQ. CDR3 region: CASSLSGSRTGGTEAFF. CDR3 coding DNA: TGCGCCAGCAGCTTATCGGGTTCCAGGACAGGCGGTACAGAAGCTTTCTTT. Combining the CDR3 with reference TRBV5-1 and TRBJ1-1 gives the whole variable domain KAGVTQTPRYLIKTRGQQVTLSCSPISGHRSVSWYQQTPGQGLQFLFEYFSETQRNKGNFPGRFSGRQFSNSRSEMNVSTLELGDSALYLCASSLSGSRTGGTEAFFGQGTRLTVV.

A few counts support this clone. The gene calls are TRBV7-9 and TRBJ2-2; D unresolved. Trimming cost V 4 bases and J 0 bases, with 6 bases left between them. This CDR3 contains 14 residues. CDR1 SEHNR and CDR2 FQNEAQ come from the germline V gene (reference sequence). CDR3 nucleotides: TGTGCCAGCAGCTACAGAGCGAACACCGGGGAGCTGTTTTTT. Protein: CASSYRANTGELFF.

This clone has a handful of counts. The rearrangement uses TRBV19 and TRBJ1-2, with TRBD1 identical over 8 bases. Per germline, CDR1 LNHDA and CDR2 SQIVND (reference sequence). The CDR3 consists of 16 residues. V shed 7 bases, J shed 5 bases, and the junction held 15 bases outside the gene matches. DNA of the CDR3: TGTGCCAGTACCCCGACAGGGGATGCCAAATTTTATGGCTACACCTTC. Translation: CASTPTGDAKFYGYTF.

The CDR3 loop is CATSEPGTGWSDTQYF. The CDR3 DNA reads as TGTGCCACCAGTGAACCCGGGACAGGGTGGTCAGATACGCAGTATTTT. The rearrangement links TRBV24-1 to TRBJ2-3; the match to TRBD1 covers 9 bases. CDR1 is KGHDR and CDR2 is SFDVKD in the germline V gene. Trimming took 4 bases from V and 4 from J; bases not matched to a gene: 8. The CDR3 runs to 16 residues.

The chain links TRBV6-5 to TRBJ1-4; 12 bases are a match to TRBD1. V lost 5 bases and J lost 10; bases outside the gene matches: 8. CDR1 MNHEY and CDR2 SVGAGI come from the germline V gene. The CDR3 consists of 15 residues. The CDR3 spells CASSRTGTGGGKLFF. In nucleotides, the CDR3 is TGTGCCAGCAGTCGAACCGGGACAGGGGGCGGAAAACTGTTTTTT.

V usage is TRBV6-2 or TRBV6-3 and J usage is TRBJ1-5; D is undetermined. The V gene's germline CDR1 is MNHEY and CDR2 SVGEGT. This CDR3 is built from 14 residues. V lost 4 bases and J 0 bases, leaving 7 bases between the germline ends. CDR3 loop: CASSSIVSNQPQHF. CDR3 coding DNA: TGTGCCAGCAGTTCTATAGTTAGCAATCAGCCCCAGCATTTT.

The chain's CDR3 is CASSPTGGKTQYF. CDR3 nucleotide sequence: TGCGCCAGCAGCCCGACAGGGGGGAAGACCCAGTACTTC. The gene calls are TRBV4-1 and TRBJ2-5; 9 bases align to TRBD1. Germline CDR1 is MGHRA and CDR2 is YSYEKL. This CDR3 comprises 13 residues. V shed 4 bases, J shed 6 bases, and the junction held 3 bases outside the gene matches.

CDR3 in amino acids: CASSLLQGTPEAFF. DNA for the CDR3: TGTGCCAGCAGCCTTTTACAGGGGACCCCTGAAGCTTTCTTT. The gene calls are TRBV9 and TRBJ1-1, with 7 bases identical to TRBD1. Germline values: CDR1 SGDLS, CDR2 YYNGEE. The trim removed 4 bases at V and 6 bases at J, leaving 9 bases unmatched. The CDR3 spans 14 residues.

The chain joins TRBV5-6 to TRBJ2-2; TRBD2 agrees at 7 bases. The CDR3 loop spans 17 amino acids. Germline CDR1 and CDR2: SGHDT and YYEEEE. V shed 1 base, J shed 0 bases, and the junction held 6 bases outside the gene matches. The CDR3 loop reads CASSLISGLANTGELFF. For the CDR3, the DNA is TGTGCCAGCAGCTTGATTAGCGGGCTTGCGAACACCGGGGAGCTGTTTTTT. Complete variable domain (other parts from reference TRBV5-6 and TRBJ2-2): DAGVTQSPTHLIKTRGQQVTLRCSPKSGHDTVSWYQQALGQGPQFIFQYYEEEERQRGNFPDRFSGHQFPNYSSELNVNALLLGDSALYLCASSLISGLANTGELFFGEGSRLTVL.

The V call is TRBV4-3, the J call TRBJ2-2; D uncertain. V was trimmed by 0 bases and J by 4 bases, leaving 12 bases between them. Germline lookup yields CDR1 LGHNA and CDR2 YSLEER. The CDR3 runs 16 residues. The CDR3 sequence: CASSQDWAEPTGELFF. DNA of the CDR3: TGCGCCAGCAGCCAAGATTGGGCAGAACCCACCGGGGAGCTGTTTTTT.

V gene TRBV3-1 (or the pseudogene TRBV3-2) combines with J gene TRBJ2-5; D is ambiguous. The germline V gene encodes CDR1 LGHDT and CDR2 YNNKEL (reference sequence). The CDR3 has 14 amino acids. Trimming left V 0 bases short and J 6 bases short, with 11 bases between. CDR3 nucleotide sequence: TGTGCCAGCAGCCAAGATTTAAGCTTAAAGACCCAGTACTTC. Its translation: CASSQDLSLKTQYF.

The J gene is TRBJ1-4, the V gene TRBV27; a possible D gene is TRBD1 (6 bases). V dropped 5 bases and J dropped 3 bases, with 16 bases sitting between them. Germline V gene lookup returns CDR1 MNHEY and CDR2 SMNVEV (reference sequence). This CDR3 has 16 residues. The CDR3 loop reads CASSPTAYRANEKLFF. In DNA, the CDR3 is TGTGCCAGCAGTCCAACCGCCTACAGGGCTAATGAAAAACTGTTTTTT.

The chain couples TRBV5-1 to TRBJ1-2; tentatively, D is TRBD1 (5 bases). Trimming pared 1 base from V and 4 bases from J, leaving 14 bases between. This CDR3 spans 15 amino acids. Germline CDR1 is SGHRS and CDR2 is YFSETQ. The CDR3 protein is CASSLLQGGFYGYTF. The CDR3 nucleotides are TGCGCCAGCAGCTTGTTGCAGGGCGGATTCTATGGCTACACCTTC.